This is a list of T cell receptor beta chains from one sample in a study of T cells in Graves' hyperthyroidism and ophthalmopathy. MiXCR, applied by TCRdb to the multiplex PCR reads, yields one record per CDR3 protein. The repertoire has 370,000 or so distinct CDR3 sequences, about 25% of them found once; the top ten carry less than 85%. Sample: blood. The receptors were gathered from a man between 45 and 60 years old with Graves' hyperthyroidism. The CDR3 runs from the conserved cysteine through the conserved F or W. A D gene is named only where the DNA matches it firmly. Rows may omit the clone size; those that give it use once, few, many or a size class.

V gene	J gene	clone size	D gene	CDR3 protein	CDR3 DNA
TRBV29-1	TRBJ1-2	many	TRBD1	CSVRPGQLYGYTF	TGCAGCGTCAGACCGGGACAGCTCTATGGCTACACCTTC
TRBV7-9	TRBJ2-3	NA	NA	CASSFAGVANPQYF	TGTGCCAGCAGCTTTGCGGGTGTAGCAAATCCGCAGTATTTT
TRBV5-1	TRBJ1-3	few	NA	CASSLEAAGNTIYF	TGCGCCAGCAGCTTGGAGGCAGCTGGAAACACCATATATTTT
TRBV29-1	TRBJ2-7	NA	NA	CSVVGQTYEQYF	TGCAGCGTTGTGGGACAAACCTACGAGCAGTACTTC
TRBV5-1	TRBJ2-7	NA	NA	CASSLVRPGPDEQYF	TGCGCCAGCAGCTTGGTTCGTCCGGGTCCCGACGAGCAGTACTTC
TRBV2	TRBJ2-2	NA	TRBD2	CASSRGGGIAGELFF	TGTGCCAGCAGTCGGGGGGGAGGAATCGCCGGGGAGCTGTTTTTT
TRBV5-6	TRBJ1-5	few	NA	CASSFGGRGDFRPQHF	TGTGCCAGCAGCTTTGGTGGACGGGGGGATTTTCGGCCCCAGCATTTT
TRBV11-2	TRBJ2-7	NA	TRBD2	CASSLVLAGVGAQYF	TGTGCCAGCAGCTTAGTGCTGGCGGGAGTCGGTGCGCAGTACTTC
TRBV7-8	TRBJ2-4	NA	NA	CASSSRREVIQYF	TGTGCCAGCAGCTCCCGCAGGGAGGTCATTCAGTACTTC
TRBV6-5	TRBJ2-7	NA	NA	CASSWGRTYEQYF	TGTGCCAGCAGTTGGGGCCGAACCTACGAGCAGTACTTC
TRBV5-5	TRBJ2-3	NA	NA	CASSLGQGRGTQYF	TGTGCCAGCAGCTTGGGCCAAGGCCGCGGTACGCAGTATTTT
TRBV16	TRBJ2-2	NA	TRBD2	CASSHLAGGRELFF	TGTGCCAGCAGCCACCTAGCGGGAGGCCGGGAGCTGTTTTTT
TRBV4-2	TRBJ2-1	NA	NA	CASSQEWRSSYNEQFF	TGTGCCAGCAGCCAAGAATGGCGAAGCTCCTACAATGAGCAGTTCTTC
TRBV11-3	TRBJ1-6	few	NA	CASSLNTGVSPLHF	TGTGCCAGCAGCTTGAATACGGGGGTTTCACCCCTCCACTTT
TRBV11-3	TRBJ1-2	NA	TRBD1	CAKSNLQGDNGYTF	TGTGCCAAGAGTAACCTACAGGGGGACAACGGCTACACCTTC
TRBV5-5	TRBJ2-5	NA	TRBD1	CASSLPGTEETQYF	TGTGCCAGCAGCTTGCCCGGGACAGAAGAGACCCAGTACTTC
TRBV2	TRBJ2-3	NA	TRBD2	CASTVAGAGDTQYF	TGTGCCAGCACCGTAGCGGGAGCGGGTGATACGCAGTATTTT
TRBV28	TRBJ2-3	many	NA	CASSLPHSSSDTQYF	TGTGCCAGCAGTTTACCCCATTCTAGTTCAGATACGCAGTATTTT
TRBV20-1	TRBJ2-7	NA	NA	CSARDPKSGPYEQYF	TGCAGTGCTAGAGATCCAAAATCGGGGCCCTACGAGCAGTACTTC
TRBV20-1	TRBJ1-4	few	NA	CSAVGLGEKLFF	TGCAGTGCCGTAGGGCTGGGAGAAAAACTGTTTTTT
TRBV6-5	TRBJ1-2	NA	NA	CASSYSGRGNYGYTF	TGTGCCAGCAGTTACTCGGGCAGGGGTAACTATGGCTACACCTTC
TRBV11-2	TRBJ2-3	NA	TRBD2	CASSLLPSGRLRDTQYF	TGTGCCAGCAGCTTACTCCCTAGCGGGAGACTGCGAGATACGCAGTATTTT
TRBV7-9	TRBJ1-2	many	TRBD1	CASSSSTGDYGYTF	TGTGCCAGCAGCTCCTCGACAGGGGACTATGGCTACACCTTC
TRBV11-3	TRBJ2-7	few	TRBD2	CASNFRLLAGAHEQYF	TGTGCCAGCAATTTCAGGTTGCTAGCGGGAGCGCACGAGCAGTACTTC
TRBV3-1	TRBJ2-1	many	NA	CASSQDFSSYNEQFF	TGTGCCAGCAGCCAAGATTTTAGCTCCTACAATGAGCAGTTCTTC
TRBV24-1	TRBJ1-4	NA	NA	CATSEKTTGLLRSREKLFF	TGTGCCACCAGTGAAAAGACGACAGGTCTGTTACGCTCCAGGGAAAAACTGTTTTTT
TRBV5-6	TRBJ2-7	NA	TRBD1	CASSPGQVEVHEQYF	TGTGCCAGCAGCCCCGGACAGGTGGAGGTCCACGAGCAGTACTTC
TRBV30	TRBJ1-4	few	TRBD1	CAWLGNRGPANEKLFF	TGTGCCTGGCTGGGAAACAGGGGACCGGCTAATGAAAAACTGTTTTTT
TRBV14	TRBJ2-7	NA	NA	CASSQDLSSHEQYF	TGTGCCAGCAGCCAAGATTTAAGTTCCCACGAGCAGTACTTC
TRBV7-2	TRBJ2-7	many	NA	CASSSFGGGRRSYEQYF	TGTGCCAGCAGCTCCTTTGGGGGCGGGAGACGCTCCTACGAGCAGTACTTC
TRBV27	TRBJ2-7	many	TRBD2	CASRGGRLTYEQYF	TGTGCCAGCAGGGGCGGGAGGCTAACCTACGAGCAGTACTTC
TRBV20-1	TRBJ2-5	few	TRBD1	CSASPGQGWVETQYF	TGCAGTGCGTCCCCGGGACAGGGATGGGTTGAGACCCAGTACTTC
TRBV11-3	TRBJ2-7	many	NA	CASSPPLGGGVYEQYF	TGTGCCAGCAGCCCCCCCCTTGGTGGCGGTGTCTACGAGCAGTACTTC
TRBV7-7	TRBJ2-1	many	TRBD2	CASSPLLLAEYNEQFF	TGTGCTAGCAGCCCCCTCCTGCTAGCGGAGTACAATGAGCAGTTCTTC
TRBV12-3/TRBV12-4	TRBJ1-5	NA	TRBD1	CASRPNRGSFNQPQHF	TGTGCCAGCAGACCGAACAGGGGTTCATTCAATCAGCCCCAGCATTTT
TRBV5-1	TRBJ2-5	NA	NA	CASRLGREETQYF	TGCGCCAGCAGGCTAGGGCGGGAAGAGACCCAGTACTTC
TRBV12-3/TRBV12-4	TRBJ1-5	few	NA	CASSLDPPNQPQHF	TGTGCCAGCAGTTTAGATCCTCCCAATCAGCCCCAGCATTTT
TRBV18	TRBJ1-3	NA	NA	CASSTGTANSGNTIYF	TGTGCCAGCTCAACCGGGACCGCGAACTCTGGAAACACCATATATTTT
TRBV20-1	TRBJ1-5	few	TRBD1	CSASGGRGQGANMGNQPQHF	TGCAGTGCTAGCGGGGGGAGGGGACAGGGGGCGAATATGGGCAATCAGCCCCAGCATTTT
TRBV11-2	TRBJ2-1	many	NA	CASSYYNEQFF	TGTGCCAGCAGCTACTACAATGAGCAGTTCTTC
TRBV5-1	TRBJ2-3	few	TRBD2	CASSLGLAGSPDTQYF	TGCGCCAGCAGCTTGGGACTAGCGGGAAGTCCAGATACGCAGTATTTT
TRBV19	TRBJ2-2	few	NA	CASSMMGLDGELFF	TGTGCCAGTAGTATGATGGGACTTGACGGGGAGCTGTTTTTT
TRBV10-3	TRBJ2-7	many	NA	CAINRDPEYEQYF	TGTGCCATCAACAGGGACCCTGAGTACGAGCAGTACTTC
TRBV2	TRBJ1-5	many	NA	CASTDSDQPQHF	TGTGCCAGCACCGACAGTGATCAGCCCCAGCATTTT
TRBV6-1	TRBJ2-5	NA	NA	CASSLFGYETQYF	TGTGCCAGCAGTTTATTTGGGTACGAGACCCAGTACTTC
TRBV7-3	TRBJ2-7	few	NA	CASSLTQSSYEQYF	TGTGCCAGCAGCTTAACGCAGAGCTCCTACGAGCAGTACTTC